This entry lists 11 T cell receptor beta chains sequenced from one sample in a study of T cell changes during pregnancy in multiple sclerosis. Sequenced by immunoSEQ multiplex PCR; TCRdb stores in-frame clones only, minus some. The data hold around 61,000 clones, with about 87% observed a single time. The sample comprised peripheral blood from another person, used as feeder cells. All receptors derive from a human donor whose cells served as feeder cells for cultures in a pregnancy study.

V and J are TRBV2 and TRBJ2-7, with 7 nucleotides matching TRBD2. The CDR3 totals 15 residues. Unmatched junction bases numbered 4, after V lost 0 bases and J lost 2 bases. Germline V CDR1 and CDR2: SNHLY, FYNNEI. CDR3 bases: TGTGCCAGCAGTGAAGCTAGCGGGCGAGCCTACGAGCAGTACTTC. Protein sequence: CASSEASGRAYEQYF.

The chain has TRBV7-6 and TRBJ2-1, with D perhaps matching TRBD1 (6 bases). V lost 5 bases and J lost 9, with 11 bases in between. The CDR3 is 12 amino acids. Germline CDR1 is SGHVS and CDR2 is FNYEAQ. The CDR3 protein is CASSQTGSEQFF. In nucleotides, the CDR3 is TGTGCCAGCAGCCAGACAGGATCTGAGCAGTTCTTC.

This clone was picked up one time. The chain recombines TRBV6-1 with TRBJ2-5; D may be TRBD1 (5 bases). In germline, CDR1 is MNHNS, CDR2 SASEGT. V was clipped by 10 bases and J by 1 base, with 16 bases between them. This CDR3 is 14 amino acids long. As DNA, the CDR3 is TGTGCCACCCGCCCGACAGACTTCCAAGAGACCCAGTACTTC. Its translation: CATRPTDFQETQYF.

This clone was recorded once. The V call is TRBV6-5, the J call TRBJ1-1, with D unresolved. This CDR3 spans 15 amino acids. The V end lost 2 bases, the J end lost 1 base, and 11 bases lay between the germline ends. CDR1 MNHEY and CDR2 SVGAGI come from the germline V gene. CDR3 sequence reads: CASSYGLRRNTEAFF. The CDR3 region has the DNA TGTGCCAGCAGTTACGGGTTGAGGAGGAACACTGAAGCTTTCTTT.

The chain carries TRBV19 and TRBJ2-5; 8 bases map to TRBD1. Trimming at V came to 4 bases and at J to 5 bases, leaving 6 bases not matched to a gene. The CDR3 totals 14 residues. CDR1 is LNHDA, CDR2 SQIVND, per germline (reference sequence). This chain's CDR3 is CASSTWTGTETQYF. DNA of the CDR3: TGTGCCAGTAGTACATGGACAGGGACCGAGACCCAGTACTTC.

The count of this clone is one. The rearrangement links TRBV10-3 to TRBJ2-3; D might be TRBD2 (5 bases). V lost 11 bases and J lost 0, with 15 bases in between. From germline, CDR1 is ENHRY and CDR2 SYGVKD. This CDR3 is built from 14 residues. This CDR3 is CAGSDGGSTDTQYF. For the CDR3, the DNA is TGTGCCGGGAGTGACGGCGGAAGCACAGATACGCAGTATTTT.

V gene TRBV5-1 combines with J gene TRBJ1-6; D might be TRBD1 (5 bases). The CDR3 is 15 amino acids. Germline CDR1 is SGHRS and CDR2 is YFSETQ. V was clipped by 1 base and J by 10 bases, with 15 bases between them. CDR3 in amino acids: CASSLLKRGMSPLHF. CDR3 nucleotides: TGCGCCAGCAGCTTGTTGAAGCGGGGGATGTCACCCCTCCACTTT.

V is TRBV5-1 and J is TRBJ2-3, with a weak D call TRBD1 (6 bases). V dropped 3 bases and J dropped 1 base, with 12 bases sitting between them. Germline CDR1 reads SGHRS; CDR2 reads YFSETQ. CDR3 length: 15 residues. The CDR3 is CASSSLQGGTDTQYF. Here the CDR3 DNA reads TGCGCCAGCAGCTCCCTACAGGGCGGCACAGATACGCAGTATTTT.

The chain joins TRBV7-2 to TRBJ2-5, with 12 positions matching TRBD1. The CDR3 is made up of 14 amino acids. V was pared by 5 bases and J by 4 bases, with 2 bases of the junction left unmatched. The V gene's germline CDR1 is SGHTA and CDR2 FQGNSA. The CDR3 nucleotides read TGTGCCAGCAGCGGGGACAGGGGGCGAGAGACCCAGTACTTC. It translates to CASSGDRGRETQYF. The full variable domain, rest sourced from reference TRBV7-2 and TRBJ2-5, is GAGVSQSPSNKVTEKGKDVELRCDPISGHTALYWYRQSLGQGLEFLIYFQGNSAPDKSGLPSDRFSAERTGGSVSTLTIQRTQQEDSAVYLCASSGDRGRETQYFGPGTRLLVL.

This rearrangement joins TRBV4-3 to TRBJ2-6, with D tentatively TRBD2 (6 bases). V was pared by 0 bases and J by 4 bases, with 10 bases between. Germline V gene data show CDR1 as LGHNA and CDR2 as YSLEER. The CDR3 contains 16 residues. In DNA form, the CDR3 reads TGCGCCAGCAGCCAAGAGTCGGGGGTGGGGGCCAACGTCCTGACTTTC. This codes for CASSQESGVGANVLTF.

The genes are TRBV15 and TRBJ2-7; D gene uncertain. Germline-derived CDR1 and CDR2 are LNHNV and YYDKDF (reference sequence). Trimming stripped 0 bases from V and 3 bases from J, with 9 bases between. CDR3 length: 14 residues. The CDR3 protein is CATSREAWDYEQYF. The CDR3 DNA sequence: TGTGCCACCAGCAGAGAGGCGTGGGACTACGAGCAGTACTTC.